The clone carrying this TCR beta chain was seen just once. This entry is derived from a study of technical replicates of blood from a handful of donors. V shed 0 bases, J shed 2 bases, and the junction held 5 bases outside the gene matches. There are 16 residues in the CDR3. Looked up from germline, CDR1 is SGHRS and CDR2 is YFSETQ. The method was immunoSEQ multiplex PCR; TCRdb's version includes in-frame clones alone and lacks a portion of them. The data contain approximately 76,000 clones, roughly nine tenths of them singletons. This clonotype was obtained from a human donor in good health. The chain uses TRBV5-1 and TRBJ2-1; 7 nucleotides agree with TRBD2. The sequencing sample was made of T cells isolated from PBMCs. CDR3 coding DNA: TGCGCCAGCAGCTTGGGAGTAGCGGGTACCTACAATGAGCAGTTCTTC. It encodes CASSLGVAGTYNEQFF.